These 17 T cell receptor beta chains were sequenced from one sample in a study of CD8 T cells in Susac syndrome. A quantity of roughly 0.5 to 1 ug RNA underwent reverse transcription using random hexamers. Each CDR3 protein is one row after TCRdb ran MiXCR on the immunoSEQ multiplex PCR reads. The table has roughly 76,000 distinct CDR3 sequences, 85% to 95% seen once; the top ten hold about 0.41%. Sequencing was done on a sample of CD8+ T cells from PBMCs. Receptor source: a human donor with Susac syndrome.

The chain combines TRBV6-5 with TRBJ1-1, with D uncertain. This CDR3 has 11 residues. Trimming took 6 bases from V and 5 from J, leaving 7 bases between them. Germline V gene sequence: CDR1 MNHEY, CDR2 SVGAGI. The CDR3 bases are TGTGCCAGCAGGGGAGGTACTGAAGCTTTCTTT. Translation: CASRGGTEAFF.

The chain has TRBV7-9 and TRBJ2-1; possible D gene TRBD2, 6 bases. V was shortened by 3 bases and J by 5 bases, with 14 bases between the two germline ends. Germline-derived CDR1 and CDR2 are SEHNR and FQNEAQ (reference sequence). The CDR3 loop spans 15 amino acids. The CDR3, as DNA: TGTGCCAGCAGCTTCGGGACTGACCCGAACAATGAGCAGTTCTTC. The encoded protein is CASSFGTDPNNEQFF.

The DNA of the CDR3 is TGTGCCAGCAGCATAGATGAGAACACTGAAGCTTTCTTT. Translated, it gives CASSIDENTEAFF. The chain couples TRBV7-6 to TRBJ1-1; D gene uncertain. Germline values: CDR1 SGHVS, CDR2 FNYEAQ. This CDR3 comprises 13 residues. The V gene lost 5 bases and the J gene lost 1 base, with 8 bases spanning the gap. Full variable domain (rest looked up from reference TRBV7-6 and TRBJ1-1): GAGVSQSPRYKVTKRGQDVALRCDPISGHVSLYWYRQALGQGPEFLTYFNYEAQQDKSGLPNDRFSAERPEGSISTLTIQRTEQRDSAMYRCASSIDENTEAFFGQGTRLTVV.

The rearrangement uses TRBV20-1 and TRBJ2-5, with 8 bases aligning to TRBD2. Unmatched junction bases numbered 17, after V lost 3 bases and J lost 5 bases. The CDR3 is made up of 17 amino acids. Germline CDR1 reads DFQATT; CDR2 reads SNEGSKA (reference sequence). The DNA for the CDR3 is TGCAGTGCTAGTTATGGTAGCGGACTAGCCCTGGGGGAGACCCAGTACTTC. It translates to CSASYGSGLALGETQYF.

The chain links TRBV5-4 to TRBJ1-2; TRBD1 agrees at 10 bases. Per the germline V gene, CDR1 is SGHNT and CDR2 is YYREEE (reference sequence). CDR3 length equals 16 residues. V dropped 3 bases and J dropped 0; count of bases not matched to a gene: 5. CDR3 bases: TGTGCCAGCAGCTCCACAGGACAGGGGGCTAACTATGGCTACACCTTC. Amino acids: CASSSTGQGANYGYTF. The variable domain in full, completed from reference TRBV5-4 and TRBJ1-2, reads ETGVTQSPTHLIKTRGQQVTLRCSSQSGHNTVSWYQQALGQGPQFIFQYYREEENGRGNFPPRFSGLQFPNYSSELNVNALELDDSALYLCASSSTGQGANYGYTFGSGTRLTVV.

This chain joins TRBV20-1 and TRBJ2-5; D unresolved. Trimming removed 1 base at V and 1 base at J, with 7 bases between. Germline V gives CDR1 DFQATT, CDR2 SNEGSKA (reference sequence). This CDR3 contains 13 residues. The CDR3 nucleotides read TGCAGTGCTAGAGGGGCAGGCCAAGAGACCCAGTACTTC. It yields the protein CSARGAGQETQYF.

CDR3 nucleotides: TGTGCCAGCAGCCGGAACAGGGGGACCTACAATGAGCAGTTCTTC. Amino acids: CASSRNRGTYNEQFF. The V and J genes are TRBV3-1 and TRBJ2-1, with TRBD1 identical over 8 bases. Germline loops: CDR1 LGHDT, CDR2 YNNKEL (reference sequence). V was pared by 4 bases and J by 2 bases, with 4 bases of the junction left unmatched. CDR3 length: 15 amino acids.

This clonotype was recorded once. V is TRBV20-1 and J is TRBJ2-1, with 11 bases aligning to TRBD2. The CDR3 length is 15 residues. The J segment lost 7 bases and the V segment lost 3 bases, leaving 8 bases of the junction unmatched. Germline V gene sequence: CDR1 DFQATT, CDR2 SNEGSKA (reference sequence). The CDR3 DNA reads TGCAGTGCTAGTCCTACTAGCGGGAGTATGAATGAGCAGTTCTTC. Protein product: CSASPTSGSMNEQFF.

The CDR3 bases are TGTGCCAGCAGCCCCTATAACACTGAAGCTTTCTTT. Translation: CASSPYNTEAFF. The gene calls are TRBV7-9 and TRBJ1-1; D is uncertain. Germline V gene sequence: CDR1 SEHNR, CDR2 FQNEAQ (reference sequence). This CDR3 contains 12 residues. V shed 5 bases and J shed 2 bases, with 6 bases lying between them.

The rearrangement links TRBV27 to TRBJ2-7, with 9 bases identical to TRBD2. Germline loops: CDR1 MNHEY, CDR2 SMNVEV (reference sequence). The CDR3 totals 15 residues. After removal of 2 bases from V and 6 bases from J, the junction contained 8 bases not matched to a gene. The CDR3 coding sequence is TGTGCCAGCAGTTTAAATAGCGGGAGACGCTCCGAGCAGTACTTC. It codes for CASSLNSGRRSEQYF.

A few counts support this clonotype. The chain's CDR3 is CSARLVGSLLFQYF. Written as DNA, the CDR3 is TGCAGTGCTAGACTTGTGGGCAGCCTACTCTTTCAGTACTTC. The chain combines TRBV20-1 with TRBJ2-7; D gene uncertain. CDR3 length equals 14 residues. V lost 2 bases to trimming and J lost 10 bases, with 21 bases between them. CDR1 DFQATT and CDR2 SNEGSKA come from the germline V gene (reference sequence).

V usage is TRBV4-2 and J usage is TRBJ2-2; tentative D call: TRBD2 (6 bases). V lost 3 bases to trimming and J lost 0 bases, with 8 bases between them. The V gene's germline CDR1 is LGHNA and CDR2 YNFKEQ. The CDR3 extends over 15 amino acids. The CDR3 DNA is TGTGCCAGCAGCCACCCGGGGGCGAACACCGGGGAGCTGTTTTTT. It translates to CASSHPGANTGELFF.

The V call is TRBV20-1, the J call TRBJ1-6, with D perhaps matching TRBD1 (6 bases). CDR3 size: 12 residues. Germline-derived CDR1 and CDR2 are DFQATT and SNEGSKA (reference sequence). V gave up 6 bases and J gave up 9 bases, with 12 bases separating them. DNA for the CDR3: TGCAGTGCAAAAACAGGGTTTTCACCCCTCCACTTT. It is translated as CSAKTGFSPLHF.

The genes are TRBV9 and TRBJ1-2; perhaps TRBD1 as D (6 bases). The CDR3 is 11 residues long. V lost 5 bases to trimming and J lost 6 bases, with 8 bases between them. Looked up from germline, CDR1 is SGDLS and CDR2 is YYNGEE. CDR3 sequence (DNA): TGTGCCAGCAGGGGACAACATGGCTACACCTTC. Residues: CASRGQHGYTF.

The rearrangement links TRBV3-1 to TRBJ1-1; D is possibly TRBD1 (5 bases). Germline CDR1 reads LGHDT; CDR2 reads YNNKEL (reference sequence). V lost 6 bases, J lost 7 bases, and 15 bases lay in between. This CDR3 has 13 amino acids. The CDR3: CASSERAGNEAFF. The CDR3 bases are TGTGCCAGCAGTGAGCGGGCAGGGAATGAAGCTTTCTTT.

The rearrangement links TRBV18 to TRBJ1-5; a weak D match, TRBD1 (5 bases). In germline, CDR1 is KGHSH, CDR2 LQKENI. Deletions cut 3 bases from V and 9 bases from J, with 18 bases between. This CDR3 has 15 residues. The CDR3 loop is CASSPEGTRGVPQHF. DNA of the CDR3: TGTGCCAGCTCACCGGAGGGGACGCGCGGTGTGCCCCAGCATTTT.

The chain employs TRBV2 and TRBJ2-1; D is perhaps TRBD1 (6 bases). Looked up from germline, CDR1 is SNHLY and CDR2 is FYNNEI. The CDR3 sequence is 14 residues long. V was pared by 11 bases and J by 0 bases, with 14 bases between. CDR3 DNA sequence: TGTGCCGGACGTGGACAGAGCTCCTACAATGAGCAGTTCTTC. Protein product: CAGRGQSSYNEQFF.